One TCR beta chain is described in this entry. The antigen is unknown. The entry originates in a study of T cells in localized non-small cell lung cancer. Study conclusions and caveats: Appearances in adjacent lung were noted for a median 57 of the top 100 tumor clones. Adjacent uninvolved lung had the highest clonality, suggesting focused antigen responses. Patients showing higher blood T cell density tended to see longer overall survival.

Clones were read by immunoSEQ multiplex PCR, and TCRdb kept only the in-frame ones, dropping some. This table has approximately 4,000 clones, around 30% appearing once. In germline, CDR1 is SGHRS, CDR2 YFSETQ. Germline trimming cut 2 bases from V and 5 bases from J; bases unmatched to any gene: 10. This CDR3 spans 16 amino acids. V gene TRBV5-1 combines with J gene TRBJ2-7; 10 bases fit TRBD1. The sample consisted of lung tumor tissue, taken before any cancer treatment. The TCR sequence derives from a male donor aged 60 or over with stage III lung adenocarcinoma. The CDR3 protein is CASSFHDRGRPDEQYF. The CDR3 bases are TGCGCCAGCAGCTTTCACGACAGGGGGCGCCCTGACGAGCAGTACTTC.